The TCR beta chain described here comes from a study of blood T cell repertoires in COVID-19. Looking at the study overall: Donors in the United States, Italy and Spain gave samples during acute or convalescent COVID-19. T cells, B-cell-depleted T cells, or PBMCs provided the cDNA or gDNA that served as material.

This table comes from immunoSEQ multiplex PCR, and its TCRdb copy is limited to in-frame clones, with some not included. The sample has approximately 97,000 clones; around nine tenths are singletons. Germline CDR1 is LNHDA and CDR2 is SQIVND (reference sequence). The CDR3 has 14 residues. V shed 8 bases and J shed 2 bases, with 13 bases lying between them. This clone was counted a single time. The V and J genes are TRBV19 and TRBJ1-3, with a weak D call TRBD1 (6 bases). Sequenced input: peripheral blood. This receptor was obtained from a man between 45 and 60 years old with active or convalescent COVID-19. The CDR3 nucleotides read TGTGCCAGTGCGGTCGGGACACCTGGAAACACCATATATTTT. Translation gives CASAVGTPGNTIYF.